This T cell receptor (beta chain) was recovered during a study of beta chain features in type 1 diabetes. General study points: It was not settled here whether HLA type affects TCRB rearrangement. Sampled from patients, naive, central memory and Treg TCRB repertoires appeared more similar than those sampled from healthy donors.

V lost 2 bases and J lost 6, with 9 bases in between. Germline V CDR1 and CDR2: SGHNT, YYREEE (reference sequence). The CDR3 sequence is 13 residues long. Since all of the isolated RNA was reverse transcribed, expressed TCRB transcripts were what got sequenced. Sequencing was performed with immunoSEQ multiplex PCR; in TCRdb, only in-frame clones are kept and a portion is missing. The table includes approximately 400,000 clones, about 15% detected once. In regard to this clone: What it recognizes is unknown.

V is TRBV5-4 and J is TRBJ2-1; possible D gene TRBD1, 6 bases. What was sequenced was naive CD4+ T cells from blood. This sequence was found in a woman aged 18-35 years in good health. The CDR3 loop is CASSLRGSNEQFF. The CDR3, as DNA: TGTGCCAGCAGCTTAAGGGGGAGCAATGAGCAGTTCTTC.